This TCR beta chain was found in a study of T cell repertoires in cytomegalovirus infection (dated by TCRdb to the late 2010s). Notes on the research overall: Donor HLA type was relevant to the analysis, as public TCR beta signatures indicated carriage of CMV infection together with the matching HLA type. What the work shows at the level of the full study, not this receptor alone: In both this cohort and an independent cohort of 350 or so donors, the cumulative frequency of public TCR beta family members distinguished carriers of CMV infection plus the relevant HLA type. In the ex vivo response, HLA-C-restricted CMV-specific TCR beta clonotypes were dominant, and in two of eight donors the single most frequent clonotype came from this HLA-C-restricted group.

Regarding this clonotype: Its antigen is still unknown. Base qualities are not at hand, and no much larger clone is one base apart.

The junction carries 19 bases between V and J, which are trimmed by 4 bases and 6 bases respectively. Measured from the cysteine to the phenylalanine, the CDR3 is 15 residues long. Of all the DNA, just the CDR3 is kept, 45 bases in frame from base 1. CDR1 and CDR2 were assigned from the germline V gene (reference sequence) as SEHNR and FQNEAQ. Instrument used: Illumina HiSeq 1500. TCRdb trimmed the raw reads at Q25, called clones with MiXCR and kept productive beta chains. All rows with the same CDR3 protein become a single entry with the most common DNA and genes. Recorded for this sample are 250,000 or so distinct CDR3 sequences; over 9% of them occurred a single time. The ten top clones hold 1.5% to 2% of the sample.

This sequence uses TRBV7-9 and TRBJ2-7, and TRBD1 may be the D gene, going by 6 matching bases. The sequence derives from a human donor in good health (CMV status not recorded). Some clones in this sample may be carry-over from other donors' samples. The specimen was PBMCs. The nucleotide sequence reads as follows: TGTGCCAGCAGCTCTCACCGACAGGCGCCCGGCGAGCAGTACTTC. It codes for CASSSHRQAPGEQYF.